A single sample is the source of the 13 T cell receptor beta chains below, sequenced in a study of cytomegalovirus exposure and HLA in healthy donors. PCR involved 60 Vbeta and 13 Jbeta primers. Repertoires were generated with immunoSEQ multiplex PCR, while TCRdb's copy carries only in-frame clones and drops some. The sample totals around 65,000 clones; its top ten clones hold around 5.3%. Sequences were obtained from PBMCs. The receptor set was obtained from a man under 40 in good health and CMV-seropositive.

This chain links TRBV30 with TRBJ2-2, with TRBD2 identical over 13 bases. Germline CDR1 is GTSNPN and CDR2 is SVGIG (reference sequence). The trim removed 1 base at V and 6 bases at J, leaving 5 bases unmatched. The CDR3 totals 16 residues. The DNA of the CDR3 is TGTGCCTGGAGTGGAGGACTAGCGGGGGTCGCCGGGGAGCTGTTTTTT. Protein sequence: CAWSGGLAGVAGELFF.

Concerning this clone itself: One end of the junction fails to match germline, which may point to a read error. V usage is TRBV7-7 and J usage is TRBJ2-7; 13 positions match TRBD2. The CDR3 length is 15 residues. CDR1 is SSHAT, CDR2 FNYEAQ, per germline (reference sequence). The CDR3 sequence: CASSPGLAGDYEQYF. CDR3 DNA: TGTGCTAGCAGCCCCGGACTAGCGGGAGATTATGAGCAGTACTTC.

The V and J genes are TRBV19 and TRBJ1-1; a possible D gene is TRBD1 (5 bases). This CDR3 region has 13 residues. V lost 8 bases to trimming and J lost 1 base, with 11 bases between them. The V gene's germline CDR1 is LNHDA and CDR2 SQIVND (reference sequence). CDR3 sequence: CASSPGGNTEAFF. For the CDR3, the DNA is TGTGCCAGTTCCCCCGGGGGGAACACTGAAGCTTTCTTT.

V usage is TRBV6-5 and J usage is TRBJ2-3; D possibly corresponds to TRBD2 (6 bases). The CDR3 consists of 16 residues. Germline V gene sequence: CDR1 MNHEY, CDR2 SVGAGI. V lost 0 bases to trimming and J lost 0 bases, with 10 bases between them. The CDR3 protein is CASSYSGTASTDTQYF. CDR3 coding DNA: TGTGCCAGCAGTTACTCGGGGACTGCTAGCACAGATACGCAGTATTTT.

The genes are TRBV6-4 and TRBJ2-3, with 14 nucleotides matching TRBD2. The CDR3 has 15 residues. J was trimmed by 5 bases and V by 3 bases; bases with no gene match: 1. The V gene's germline CDR1 is MRHNA and CDR2 SNTAGT. The CDR3, as DNA: TGTGCCAGCAGTGAGGGACTAGCGGGAGTAGATACGCAGTATTTT. Translated: CASSEGLAGVDTQYF.

This chain connects TRBV2 to TRBJ1-4, with D unclear. The V end was cut by 4 bases, the J end by 7 bases, with 10 bases between. The length of the CDR3 is 13 residues. Germline V CDR1 and CDR2: SNHLY, FYNNEI. CDR3 DNA: TGTGCCAGCAGTGGGCAAGTCCTTGAAAAACTGTTTTTT. It encodes CASSGQVLEKLFF.

The chain links TRBV9 to TRBJ1-4; D is uncertain. Deletions cut 4 bases from V and 6 bases from J, with 19 bases between. CDR1 is SGDLS, CDR2 YYNGEE, per germline. This CDR3 contains 16 residues. The CDR3 loop reads CASSPHGEGGYEKLFF. In DNA, the CDR3 is TGTGCCAGCAGCCCCCACGGTGAGGGCGGGTATGAAAAACTGTTTTTT.

The rearrangement uses TRBV18 and TRBJ2-1; 11 positions match TRBD1. The CDR3 has 15 residues. V lost 0 bases to trimming and J lost 6 bases; unmatched junction nucleotides: 1. CDR1 and CDR2 (germline): KGHSH, LQKENI. CDR3 in amino acids: CASSPPGTGGNEQFF. The CDR3 nucleotides read TGTGCCAGCTCACCACCCGGGACAGGGGGCAATGAGCAGTTCTTC.

V usage is TRBV27 and J usage is TRBJ2-2; 10 bases map to TRBD1. V lost 4 bases, J lost 7 bases, and 9 bases stayed unmatched. The CDR3 consists of 16 residues. Germline V gene lookup returns CDR1 MNHEY and CDR2 SMNVEV (reference sequence). The CDR3 loop reads CASSWGTGAMGGELFF. CDR3 DNA: TGTGCCAGCAGTTGGGGGACAGGGGCCATGGGCGGGGAGCTGTTTTTT.

The chain links TRBV6-5 to TRBJ1-4; 9 nucleotides line up with TRBD1. Unmatched junction bases numbered 9, after V lost 6 bases and J lost 7 bases. Germline V gene data show CDR1 as MNHEY and CDR2 as SVGAGI. This CDR3 contains 15 residues. CDR3 DNA: TGTGCCAGCAGGGAACACAGGGGGCGCCTTGAAAAACTGTTTTTT. Encoded protein: CASREHRGRLEKLFF.

CDR3: CASSLTGQGTHSPLHF. The DNA of the CDR3 is TGTGCCAGCAGCTTAACCGGACAGGGAACGCATTCACCCCTCCACTTT. The J gene is TRBJ1-6, the V gene TRBV7-3; 8 bases are a match to TRBD1. Germline CDR1 reads SGHTA; CDR2 reads FQGTGA. There are 16 residues in the CDR3. With V trimmed by 0 bases and J by 8 bases, 6 bases remained unmatched.

The chain uses TRBV6-1 and TRBJ2-7, with D tentatively TRBD2 (6 bases). This CDR3 spans 13 amino acids. Germline V lookup: CDR1 MNHNS, CDR2 SASEGT. V was clipped by 7 bases and J by 0 bases, with 10 bases between them. The CDR3 nucleotides are TGTGCCAGCATGTTAGCGGCCTCCTACGAGCAGTACTTC. Amino acids: CASMLAASYEQYF.

As for this clone: One junction end disagrees with the germline gene, perhaps due to a read error. The chain is built from TRBV6-4 and TRBJ2-3; 8 nucleotides align to TRBD2. Germline loops: CDR1 MRHNA, CDR2 SNTAGT. CDR3 length equals 15 residues. The CDR3 here is CASSDGAGGADKQYF. The CDR3 DNA is TGTGCCAGCAGTGACGGCGCGGGAGGAGCAGATAAGCAGTATTTT.